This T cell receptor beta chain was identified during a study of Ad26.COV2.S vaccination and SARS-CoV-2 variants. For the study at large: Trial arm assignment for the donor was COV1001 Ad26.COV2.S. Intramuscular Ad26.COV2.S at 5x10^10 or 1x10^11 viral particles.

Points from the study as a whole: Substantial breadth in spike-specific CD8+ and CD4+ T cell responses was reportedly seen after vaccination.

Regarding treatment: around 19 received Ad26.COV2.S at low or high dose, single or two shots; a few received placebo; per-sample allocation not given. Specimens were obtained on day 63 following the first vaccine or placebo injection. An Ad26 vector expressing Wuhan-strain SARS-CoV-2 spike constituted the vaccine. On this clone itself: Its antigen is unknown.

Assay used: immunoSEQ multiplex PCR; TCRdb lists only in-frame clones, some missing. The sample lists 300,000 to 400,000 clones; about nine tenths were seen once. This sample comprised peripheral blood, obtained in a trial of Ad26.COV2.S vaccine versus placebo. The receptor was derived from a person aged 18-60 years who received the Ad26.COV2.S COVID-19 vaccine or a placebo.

As DNA, the CDR3 is TGTGCCAGCAGTACATGGGGCGGTGGCACTGAAGCTTTCTTT. Translation: CASSTWGGGTEAFF. The chain joins TRBV7-2 to TRBJ1-1, with D maybe TRBD1 (5 bases). The CDR3 spans 14 residues. The ends were cut back, 6 bases at V and 4 bases at J, with 15 bases in the middle. Germline V CDR1 and CDR2: SGHTA, FQGNSA.